The subject of this entry is one TCR beta chain. Antigen: not known. The CDR3 runs to 15 residues. The germline CDR1 and CDR2 sequences are MRHNA and SNTAGT. V lost 5 bases and J lost 1; bases outside the gene matches: 3. This specimen belongs to a study of shared clonotypes between healthy human individuals. Negatively enriched CD4+ T cells were divided by CD45RA into naive and memory. The data were produced by immunoSEQ multiplex PCR, yet TCRdb's version contains in-frame clones alone and is incomplete. The profile shows around 2,000,000 clones, about 95% of them singletons. Study results and caveats: Incompleteness in sorted-subset sequencing, despite large depth, was shown by rarefaction.

The V gene is TRBV6-4, the J gene TRBJ2-5; 11 positions match TRBD2. What was sequenced was naive CD4+ T cells sorted from blood. Noted subset: CD45RA+ positively selected. The TCR comes from a man aged 18 to 30 in good health. The CDR3 bases are TGTGCCAGCAGTCCTAGCGGGGGGATCCAAGAGACCCAGTACTTC. It specifies CASSPSGGIQETQYF.